This entry features one TCR beta chain sequence. The data belong to a study of OX40 agonist ivuxolimab in advanced cancers. Data came from immunoSEQ multiplex PCR; TCRdb stores just in-frame clones and leaves some out. This sample has around 55,000 clones; around 88% occur once, and the top ten carry approximately 11%. The CDR3 is made up of 16 amino acids. CDR1 LGHNT and CDR2 FRNRAP come from the germline V gene. The ends were cut back, 1 base at V and 6 bases at J, with 18 bases in the middle. The TCR comes from an adult with an advanced solid tumor such as melanoma, head and neck, liver or kidney cancer. The V gene is TRBV12-5, the J gene TRBJ1-2; D not resolved. Specimen: CD4+ or CD8+ T cells sorted from blood, collected in a trial of the OX40 agonist ivuxolimab. The CDR3 DNA reads TGTGCTAGTGGTTTGGGAACCCCTCGGATGGTCCATGGCTACACCTTC. Translated: CASGLGTPRMVHGYTF.